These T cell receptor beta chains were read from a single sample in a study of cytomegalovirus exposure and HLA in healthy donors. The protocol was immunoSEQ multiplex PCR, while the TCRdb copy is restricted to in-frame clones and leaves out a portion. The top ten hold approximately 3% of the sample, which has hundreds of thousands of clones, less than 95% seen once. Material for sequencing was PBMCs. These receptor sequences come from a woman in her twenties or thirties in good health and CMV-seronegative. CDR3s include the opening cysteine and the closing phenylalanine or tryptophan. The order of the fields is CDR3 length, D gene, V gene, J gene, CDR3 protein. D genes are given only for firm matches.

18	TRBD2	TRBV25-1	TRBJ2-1	CASESGTAGVLSYNEQFF
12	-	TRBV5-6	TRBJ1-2	CASSLGRGGYTF
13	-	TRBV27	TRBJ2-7	CASSPAQGTSQYF
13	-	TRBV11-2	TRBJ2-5	CASSLAQMETQYF
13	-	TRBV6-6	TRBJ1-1	CASSVGGPAEAFF
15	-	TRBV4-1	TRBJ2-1	CASSQDLGKGNEQFF
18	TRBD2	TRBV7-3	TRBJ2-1	CASSKGASGRATYNEQFF
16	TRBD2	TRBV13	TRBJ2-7	CASSPVAGEAGYEQYF
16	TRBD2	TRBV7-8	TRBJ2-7	CASSPLGTSETYEQYF
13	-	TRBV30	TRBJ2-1	CAWRADLYNEQFF
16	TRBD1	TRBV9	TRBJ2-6	CASSPSGGAGANVLTF
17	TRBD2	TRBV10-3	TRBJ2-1	CAISESRGLAGVDEQFF
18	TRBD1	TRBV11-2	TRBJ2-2	CASSLGRGRQGKTGELFF
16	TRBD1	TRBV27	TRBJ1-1	CASSFTGGGVNTEAFF
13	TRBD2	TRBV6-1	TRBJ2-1	CASGLARYNEQFF
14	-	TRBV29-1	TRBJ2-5	CSVEVGDSLKTQYF
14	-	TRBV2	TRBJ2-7	CASSRLPPGYEQYF
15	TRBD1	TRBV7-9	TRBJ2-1	CASRQGQGVYNEQFF
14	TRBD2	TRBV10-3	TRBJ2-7	CAIRLSGTAYEQYF
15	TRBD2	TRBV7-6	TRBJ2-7	CASSLGWTRSYEQYF
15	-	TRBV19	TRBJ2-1	CASSTGNPRRDEQFF
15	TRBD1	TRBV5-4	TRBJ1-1	CASSLGGQGNTEAFF
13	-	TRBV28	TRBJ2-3	CAAGESMVDTQYF
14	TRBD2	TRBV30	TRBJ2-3	CAWSVRTRADTQYF
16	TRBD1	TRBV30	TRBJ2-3	CAWSRVDRGLPDTQYF
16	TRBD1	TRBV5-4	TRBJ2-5	CASSGGWTGEQETQYF
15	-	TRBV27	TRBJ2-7	CASSPTPGGWNEQYF
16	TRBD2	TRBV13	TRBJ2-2	CASSLVGLAGRGELFF
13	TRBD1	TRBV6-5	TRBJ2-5	CASRPGGSETQYF
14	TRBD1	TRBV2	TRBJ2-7	CASSRDRGPNEQYF
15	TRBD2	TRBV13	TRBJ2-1	CASSNGLAEYNEQFF
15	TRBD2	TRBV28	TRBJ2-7	CASSYPGRAFDEQYF
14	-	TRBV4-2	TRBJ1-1	CASSHPITGLEAFF
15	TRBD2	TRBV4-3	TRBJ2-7	CASSPLTSGGDEQYF
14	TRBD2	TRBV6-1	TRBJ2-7	CASKFEAGAYEQYF
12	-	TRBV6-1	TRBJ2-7	CASRGGVYEQYF
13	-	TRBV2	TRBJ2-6	CASSVTGANVLTF
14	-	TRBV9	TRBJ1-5	CASSVAAASQPQHF
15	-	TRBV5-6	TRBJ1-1	CASSLEGYQGTEAFF
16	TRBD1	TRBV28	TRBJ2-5	CASSSHTGQGQETQYF
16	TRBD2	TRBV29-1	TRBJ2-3	CSVDRLAGFGTDTQYF
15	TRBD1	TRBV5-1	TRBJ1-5	CASSIDGQGTQPQHF
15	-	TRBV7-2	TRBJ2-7	CASSLVEGGGYEQYF
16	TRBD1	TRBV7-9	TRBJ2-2	CASSLTGRGPTGELFF
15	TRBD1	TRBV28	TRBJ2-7	CASSFRGTASYEQYF
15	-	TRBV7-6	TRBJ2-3	CASSSSGYSTDTQYF
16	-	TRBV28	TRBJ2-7	CASSLRSGDGMYEQYF